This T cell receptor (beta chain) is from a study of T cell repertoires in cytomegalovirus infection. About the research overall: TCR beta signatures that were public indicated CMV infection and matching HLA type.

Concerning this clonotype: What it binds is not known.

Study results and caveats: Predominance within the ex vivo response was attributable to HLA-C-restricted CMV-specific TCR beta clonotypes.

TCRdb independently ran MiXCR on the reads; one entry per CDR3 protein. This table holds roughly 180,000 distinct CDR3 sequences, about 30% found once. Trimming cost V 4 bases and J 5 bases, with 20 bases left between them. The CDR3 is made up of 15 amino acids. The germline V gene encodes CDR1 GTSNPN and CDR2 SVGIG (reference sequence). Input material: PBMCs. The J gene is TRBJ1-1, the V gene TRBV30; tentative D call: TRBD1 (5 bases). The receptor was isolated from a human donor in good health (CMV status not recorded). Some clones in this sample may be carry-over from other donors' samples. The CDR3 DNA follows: TGTGCCTGGATCCCGACGGGGGTGATTGGTACTGAAGCTTTCTTT. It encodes CAWIPTGVIGTEAFF.